This T cell receptor beta chain was captured in a study of blood T cell repertoires in COVID-19. The overall study: Sites in the United States, Italy and Spain provided acute and convalescent COVID-19 samples.

The CDR3 covers 18 residues. The V and J ends lost 4 bases and 3 bases, in that order; junction bases with no gene match: 13. The germline gives CDR1 SNHLY, CDR2 FYNNEI. In its sample, this clone was seen a few times. The authors' processing: The authors estimated nucleated cell counts from reference gene primer amplification. Assay: immunoSEQ multiplex PCR; the TCRdb copy retains only in-frame clones and omits some. The V and J calls and clone size were taken over from that table, and D and trimming were inferred from the DNA. The profile shows roughly 100,000 clones, approximately 84% of them singletons.

The sequencing sample was made of peripheral blood. The rearrangement joins TRBV2 to TRBJ1-5; 9 nucleotides agree with TRBD1. The sequence came from a human donor in a cohort sampled during active COVID-19. The CDR3 loop reads CASSVPGQGSPTNQPQHF. The CDR3 DNA reads TGTGCCAGCAGTGTTCCGGGACAGGGATCCCCTACCAATCAGCCCCAGCATTTT.